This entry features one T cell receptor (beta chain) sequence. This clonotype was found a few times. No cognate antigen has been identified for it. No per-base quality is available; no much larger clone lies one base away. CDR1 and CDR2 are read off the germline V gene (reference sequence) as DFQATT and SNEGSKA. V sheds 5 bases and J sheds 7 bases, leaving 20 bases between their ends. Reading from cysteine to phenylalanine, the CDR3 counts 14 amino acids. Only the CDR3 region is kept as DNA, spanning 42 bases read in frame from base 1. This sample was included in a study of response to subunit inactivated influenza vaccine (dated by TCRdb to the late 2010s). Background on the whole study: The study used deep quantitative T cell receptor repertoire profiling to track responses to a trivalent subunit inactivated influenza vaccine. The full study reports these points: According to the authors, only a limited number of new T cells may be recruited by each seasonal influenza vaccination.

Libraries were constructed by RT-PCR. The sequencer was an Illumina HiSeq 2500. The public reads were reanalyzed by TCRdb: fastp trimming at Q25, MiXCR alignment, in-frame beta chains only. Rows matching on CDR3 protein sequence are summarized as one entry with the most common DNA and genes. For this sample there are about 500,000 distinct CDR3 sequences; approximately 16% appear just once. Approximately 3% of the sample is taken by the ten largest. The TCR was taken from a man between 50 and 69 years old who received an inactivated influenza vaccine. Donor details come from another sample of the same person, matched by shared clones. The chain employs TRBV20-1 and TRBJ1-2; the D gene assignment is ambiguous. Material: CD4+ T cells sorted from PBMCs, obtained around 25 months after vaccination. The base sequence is TGCAGTGCTGTGGACCAGGCAGTCTACGGTGGCTACACCTTC. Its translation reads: CSAVDQAVYGGYTF.